This T cell receptor (beta chain) came from a study of T cells in Graves' hyperthyroidism and ophthalmopathy. Amplification of TCR beta CDR3 regions used RNA as the template. HTBI primers were used for first-round RT-PCR of the TCR CDR3. TCRdb re-called the multiplex PCR reads with MiXCR, one entry per CDR3 protein. Of 650,000 to 850,000 distinct CDR3 sequences listed, 15% to 20% were seen once; the top ten hold roughly 17%. The J segment lost 6 bases and the V segment lost 6 bases, leaving 6 bases of the junction unmatched. Per the germline V gene, CDR1 is DFQATT and CDR2 is SNEGSKA (reference sequence). The CDR3 consists of 13 residues.

This chain joins TRBV20-1 and TRBJ2-1; 9 bases match TRBD1. The sample was blood. This receptor was obtained from a woman aged 45-60 years with Graves' hyperthyroidism that later progressed to Graves' ophthalmopathy. The CDR3 here is CSAKTGGGNEQFF. In DNA, the CDR3 is TGCAGTGCCAAGACAGGGGGAGGCAATGAGCAGTTCTTC.